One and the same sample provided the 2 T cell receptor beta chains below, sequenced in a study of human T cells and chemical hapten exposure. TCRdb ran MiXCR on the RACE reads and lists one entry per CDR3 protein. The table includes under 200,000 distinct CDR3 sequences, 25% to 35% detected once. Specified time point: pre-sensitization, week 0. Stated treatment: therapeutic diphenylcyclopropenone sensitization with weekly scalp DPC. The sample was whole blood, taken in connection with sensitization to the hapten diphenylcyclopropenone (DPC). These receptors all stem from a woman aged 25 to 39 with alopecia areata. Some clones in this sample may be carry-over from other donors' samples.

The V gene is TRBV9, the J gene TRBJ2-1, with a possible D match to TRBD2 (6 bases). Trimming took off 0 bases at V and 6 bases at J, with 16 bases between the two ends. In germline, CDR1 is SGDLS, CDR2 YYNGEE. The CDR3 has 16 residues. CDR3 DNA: TGTGCCAGCAGCGTAGATCCGCGGGGTCCCTCCAATGAGCAGTTCTTC. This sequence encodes CASSVDPRGPSNEQFF.

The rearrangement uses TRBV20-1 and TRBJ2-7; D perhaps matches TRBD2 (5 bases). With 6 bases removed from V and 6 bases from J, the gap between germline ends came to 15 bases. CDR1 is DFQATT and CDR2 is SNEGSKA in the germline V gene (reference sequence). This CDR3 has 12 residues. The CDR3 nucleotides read TGCAGTGCCCCTCGGACTTCCCTCGAGCAGTACTTC. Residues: CSAPRTSLEQYF.